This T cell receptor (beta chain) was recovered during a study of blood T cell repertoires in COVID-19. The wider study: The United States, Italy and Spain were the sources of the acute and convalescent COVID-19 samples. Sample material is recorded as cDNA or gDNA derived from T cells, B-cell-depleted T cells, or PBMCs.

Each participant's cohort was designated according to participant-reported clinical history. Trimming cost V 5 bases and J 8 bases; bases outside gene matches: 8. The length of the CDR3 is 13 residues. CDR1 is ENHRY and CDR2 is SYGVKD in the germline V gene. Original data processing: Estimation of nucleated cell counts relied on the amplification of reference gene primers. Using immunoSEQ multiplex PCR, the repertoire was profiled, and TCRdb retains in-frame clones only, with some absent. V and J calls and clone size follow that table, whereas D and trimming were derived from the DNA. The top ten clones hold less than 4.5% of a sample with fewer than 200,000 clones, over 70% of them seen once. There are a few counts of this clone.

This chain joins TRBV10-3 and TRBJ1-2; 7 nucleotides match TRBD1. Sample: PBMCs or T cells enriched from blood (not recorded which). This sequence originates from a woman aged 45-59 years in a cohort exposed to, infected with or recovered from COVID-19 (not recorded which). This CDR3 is CAISWTGLEGYTF. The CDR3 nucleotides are TGTGCCATCAGTTGGACAGGTTTAGAGGGCTACACCTTC.